These T cell receptor beta chains were read from a single sample in a study of identifying expanded T cells in peripheral blood. Method: immunoSEQ multiplex PCR; TCRdb's copy keeps in-frame clones and lacks some. The data contain 90,000 to 110,000 clones, 88% of them singletons. The specimen was blood. The receptor set was obtained from a person aged 18 to 75 in good health. CDR3s include the opening cysteine and the closing phenylalanine or tryptophan. The order of the fields is V gene, D gene, clone size, J gene, CDR3 protein, CDR3 DNA. A D gene is named only where the DNA matches it firmly. Part of the rows lack a size; the others show once, few, many or a class for expanded clones.

TRBV4-1,.,.,TRBJ2-3,CASSQLELASTDTQYF,TGCGCCAGCAGCCAACTGGAACTAGCATCCACAGATACGCAGTATTTT
TRBV2,TRBD2,once,TRBJ2-2,CASSEAGVANTGELFF,TGTGCCAGCAGTGAGGCGGGAGTGGCGAACACCGGGGAGCTGTTTTTT
TRBV27,.,.,TRBJ2-5,CASSFLRQETQYF,TGTGCCAGCAGTTTTTTGCGGCAAGAGACCCAGTACTTC
TRBV7-2,.,.,TRBJ2-3,CASSLGRTDTQYF,TGTGCCAGCAGCTTAGGCCGCACAGATACGCAGTATTTT
TRBV7-9,TRBD1,.,TRBJ1-2,CASSDWDRGPVLTNYGYTF,TGTGCCAGCAGCGATTGGGACAGGGGGCCCGTTCTTACTAACTATGGCTACACCTTC
TRBV28,.,.,TRBJ1-1,CASSLNQANTEAFF,TGTGCCAGCAGTTTAAACCAGGCGAACACTGAAGCTTTCTTT
TRBV5-1,.,.,TRBJ2-6,CASSRGQLTSGANVLTF,TGCGCCAGCAGCCGTGGACAGCTCACCTCTGGGGCCAACGTCCTGACTTTC
TRBV11-2,.,.,TRBJ2-5,CASSLLDTPETQYF,TGTGCCAGCAGCTTACTGGATACGCCGGAGACCCAGTACTTC
TRBV7-2,TRBD2,once,TRBJ2-3,CASSLVSGGANTQYF,TGTGCCAGCAGCTTAGTCAGCGGGGGCGCCAATACGCAGTATTTT
TRBV6-5,.,.,TRBJ2-5,CASSYSRGARETQYF,TGTGCCAGCAGTTACTCGAGGGGCGCCCGGGAGACCCAGTACTTC
TRBV28,TRBD2,.,TRBJ2-3,CASSPLSGTYTDTQYF,TGTGCCAGCAGTCCTCTGAGCGGGACTTACACAGATACGCAGTATTTT
TRBV5-1,.,.,TRBJ2-1,CASSLLSLREQFF,TGCGCCAGCAGCTTGCTCTCCTTAAGGGAGCAGTTCTTC
TRBV5-1,.,.,TRBJ2-3,CASSPGVTDTQYF,TGCGCCAGCAGCCCCGGAGTAACAGATACGCAGTATTTT
TRBV5-1,TRBD1,.,TRBJ2-3,CASSTGQPLGDTQYF,TGCGCCAGCAGCACGGGACAGCCCCTGGGAGATACGCAGTATTTT
TRBV4-2,.,.,TRBJ2-7,CASSQGGLDEQYF,TGTGCCAGCAGCCAAGGGGGACTTGACGAGCAGTACTTC
TRBV7-6,TRBD2,.,TRBJ2-1,CASSLARWAGGNNEQFF,TGTGCCAGCAGCTTAGCAAGGTGGGCGGGAGGGAACAATGAGCAGTTCTTC
TRBV10-1,.,few,TRBJ2-7,CATPDRPNEQYF,TGCGCCACGCCAGACAGGCCCAACGAGCAGTACTTC
TRBV5-1,TRBD1,.,TRBJ1-4,CASSSLTGALNEKLFF,TGCGCCAGCAGCTCTCTGACAGGGGCTCTCAATGAAAAACTGTTTTTT
TRBV19,.,.,TRBJ2-1,CASTRGDTNNEQFF,TGTGCCAGTACCCGCGGGGACACAAACAATGAGCAGTTCTTC
TRBV7-3,TRBD1,.,TRBJ1-4,CASTTTGGSEKLFF,TGTGCCAGCACCACGACAGGGGGCAGTGAAAAACTGTTTTTT
TRBV5-1,.,.,TRBJ1-6,CASSLTVSVNSPLHF,TGCGCCAGCAGCTTGACAGTTTCTGTTAATTCACCCCTCCACTTT
TRBV4-1,.,once,TRBJ1-1,CASSQVVAGRNTEAFF,TGCGCCAGCAGCCAAGTCGTGGCAGGGAGGAACACTGAAGCTTTCTTT